This is a list of T cell receptor beta chains from one sample in a study of beta chain features in type 1 diabetes. Sequenced by immunoSEQ multiplex PCR; TCRdb stores in-frame clones only, minus some. The sample records 300,000 to 350,000 clones, around 9% being singletons. Sequenced: central memory CD4+ T cells from blood. These receptors came from a man aged 25-40 years with type 1 diabetes. The CDR3 runs from the conserved cysteine through the conserved F or W. A D gene is named only where the DNA matches it firmly. A clone size is listed for some rows: how often the clone was seen (once, few, many), or a class if it is expanded.

clone size: -; J gene: TRBJ1-2; V gene: TRBV30; D gene: -; CDR3 DNA: TGTGCCTGGAGTCCATTCAGGACTGGGAACTATGGCTACACCTTC; CDR3 protein: CAWSPFRTGNYGYTF
clone size: few; J gene: TRBJ2-7; V gene: TRBV30; D gene: -; CDR3 DNA: TGTGCCTGGAGGTACATCCACGAGCAGTACTTC; CDR3 protein: CAWRYIHEQYF
clone size: few; J gene: TRBJ1-4; V gene: TRBV19; D gene: -; CDR3 DNA: TGTGCCAGTACCACCCCGCAAGAAAATGAAAAACTGTTTTTT; CDR3 protein: CASTTPQENEKLFF
clone size: -; J gene: TRBJ1-2; V gene: TRBV30; D gene: -; CDR3 DNA: TGTGCCTGGAGTGTAGCCATTGGCTACACCTTC; CDR3 protein: CAWSVAIGYTF
clone size: many; J gene: TRBJ1-1; V gene: TRBV10-3; D gene: TRBD1; CDR3 DNA: TGTGCCAGCCGGACAGGGAGTGTGAACACTGAAGCTTTCTTT; CDR3 protein: CASRTGSVNTEAFF
clone size: -; J gene: TRBJ1-1; V gene: TRBV6-5; D gene: -; CDR3 DNA: TGTGCCAGCAGTGCCGACAGTTTGAACACTGAAGCTTTCTTT; CDR3 protein: CASSADSLNTEAFF
clone size: -; J gene: TRBJ1-2; V gene: TRBV7-2; D gene: -; CDR3 DNA: TGTGCCAGCAGTCGCGACAGTCACTATGGCTACACCTTC; CDR3 protein: CASSRDSHYGYTF
clone size: -; J gene: TRBJ2-1; V gene: TRBV6-6; D gene: -; CDR3 DNA: TGTGCCAGCAGCCAGCGCCATGAGCAGTTCTTC; CDR3 protein: CASSQRHEQFF
clone size: -; J gene: TRBJ2-3; V gene: TRBV2; D gene: TRBD2; CDR3 DNA: TGTGCCAGCAGTGAAGCTTGGACTAGCGGGGGAACAGATACGCAGTATTTT; CDR3 protein: CASSEAWTSGGTDTQYF
clone size: -; J gene: TRBJ1-1; V gene: TRBV19; D gene: -; CDR3 DNA: TGTGCCAGTAGTATCAATCCAGGAGCGAACACTGAAGCTTTCTTT; CDR3 protein: CASSINPGANTEAFF
clone size: -; J gene: TRBJ2-1; V gene: TRBV7-2; D gene: TRBD1; CDR3 DNA: TGCGCCAGCAGCCCGGGACAGGGCCACAATGAGCAGTTCTTC; CDR3 protein: CASSPGQGHNEQFF
clone size: few; J gene: TRBJ2-6; V gene: TRBV27; D gene: TRBD1; CDR3 DNA: TGTGCCAGCAGTTCACTCATGACAGGGGAGTTCCTCTCTGGGGCCAACGTCCTGACTTTC; CDR3 protein: CASSSLMTGEFLSGANVLTF
clone size: few; J gene: TRBJ2-3; V gene: TRBV19; D gene: TRBD1; CDR3 DNA: TGTGCCAGTAGTACCCTGACAGGGGTGTGGGGAGATACGCAGTATTTT; CDR3 protein: CASSTLTGVWGDTQYF
clone size: many; J gene: TRBJ2-3; V gene: TRBV7-2; D gene: -; CDR3 DNA: TGTGCCAGCAGCCTCTCCGAGAGAGCTGCGCAGTATTTT; CDR3 protein: CASSLSERAAQYF
clone size: few; J gene: TRBJ2-1; V gene: TRBV6-5; D gene: -; CDR3 DNA: TGTGCCAGCAGTTACCGGTCGGGCGGGCTATTCTTC; CDR3 protein: CASSYRSGGLFF
clone size: -; J gene: TRBJ1-6; V gene: TRBV5-6; D gene: TRBD1; CDR3 DNA: TGTGCCAGCAGTCGGAGACAGGGAAATTCACCCCTCCACTTT; CDR3 protein: CASSRRQGNSPLHF